The TCR beta chain under discussion was sequenced for a study of blood T cell repertoires in COVID-19. Study-wide background: Donors in the United States, Italy and Spain gave samples during acute or convalescent COVID-19. The cDNA or gDNA used as material had been derived from T cells, B-cell-depleted T cells, or PBMCs.

In the original analysis: Nucleated cell counts were estimated from reference gene primer amplification. Sequencing was performed with immunoSEQ multiplex PCR; in TCRdb, only in-frame clones are kept and a portion is missing. The D gene and trimming were derived from the DNA, and the V and J assignments and clone size from that table. The sample contains 200,000 to 250,000 clones, about 78% of which appear only once. The ends lost 4 bases at V and 6 bases at J; junction bases unmatched: 3. The germline gives CDR1 GTSNPN, CDR2 SVGIG (reference sequence). There are 12 residues in the CDR3. The receptor was derived from an older woman with acute or convalescent COVID-19. Material: peripheral blood. V and J are TRBV30 and TRBJ1-2, with 9 bases identical to TRBD1. CDR3 residues: CAWTRTGDGYTF. The CDR3 coding sequence is TGTGCCTGGACGAGGACAGGGGATGGCTACACCTTC.